Below are 18 T cell receptor beta chains sequenced from a single sample in a study of shared T cell receptors in the human thymus (dated by TCRdb to about 2021). Library preparation used the immunoSEQ multiplex PCR assay. TCRdb holds this immuneACCESS table with in-frame rearrangements only. Some clones are missing; in checked studies, unresolved V genes explain under half, and the rest has no known cause. The sample profile shows 630,000 or so clones; around 87% of them were found once. About 0.0094% of the sample is taken by the ten largest. In addition, the sample was reused for a study of human thymus T cells.

Sequencing was carried out using thymocytes. The receptors originated from a boy less than two years old with a congenital heart defect. Donor details come from another sample of the same person, matched by shared clones.

The chain joins TRBV4-1 to TRBJ1-1; D is unresolved. V was pared by 0 bases and J by 3 bases, with 11 bases between. The CDR3 spans 15 residues. CDR1 and CDR2 from the germline V gene are MGHRA and YSYEKL. In DNA form, the CDR3 reads TGCGCCAGCAGCCAAGATGGGGAGCGGGACACTGAAGCTTTCTTT. It translates to CASSQDGERDTEAFF.

V usage is TRBV5-6 and J usage is TRBJ1-1, with D unclear. Trimming cost V 2 bases and J 6 bases, with 11 bases left between them. The CDR3 totals 13 residues. Germline V gene data show CDR1 as SGHDT and CDR2 as YYEEEE. The CDR3 sequence is CASSFGVKPEAFF. CDR3 coding DNA: TGTGCCAGCAGCTTTGGAGTAAAACCTGAAGCTTTCTTT. The entire variable domain, with the rest obtained from reference TRBV5-6 and TRBJ1-1, is as follows: DAGVTQSPTHLIKTRGQQVTLRCSPKSGHDTVSWYQQALGQGPQFIFQYYEEEERQRGNFPDRFSGHQFPNYSSELNVNALLLGDSALYLCASSFGVKPEAFFGQGTRLTVV.

The chain recombines TRBV28 with TRBJ2-1; 8 bases are a match to TRBD2. The V gene's germline CDR1 is MDHEN and CDR2 SYDVKM. The V segment lost 5 bases and the J segment 4 bases; nucleotides outside the gene matches: 16. The CDR3 covers 18 residues. In DNA form, the CDR3 reads TGTGCCAGCAGTCCCTGGACTAGCTTGGTCCCCCCGTACAATGAGCAGTTCTTC. It specifies CASSPWTSLVPPYNEQFF.

This chain joins TRBV30 and TRBJ1-2, with 8 bases lining up with TRBD1. V was clipped by 3 bases and J by 6 bases; unmatched bases: 0. The CDR3 runs to 11 residues. From germline, CDR1 is GTSNPN and CDR2 SVGIG (reference sequence). The CDR3 DNA reads TGTGCCTGGAGGACAGGGGATGGCTACACCTTC. Protein sequence: CAWRTGDGYTF.

The chain joins TRBV18 to TRBJ2-2; TRBD2 matches at 10 bases. V lost 0 bases, J lost 7 bases, and 8 bases stayed unmatched. Germline V gene sequence: CDR1 KGHSH, CDR2 LQKENI. The CDR3 spans 17 residues. CDR3 sequence reads: CASSPPCTSGKGGELFF. The CDR3 nucleotides are TGTGCCAGCTCACCACCGTGCACTAGCGGGAAGGGCGGGGAGCTGTTTTTT.

The chain is built from TRBV6-6 and TRBJ1-1; TRBD1 matches at 7 bases. The CDR3 extends over 14 amino acids. Per germline, CDR1 MNHNY and CDR2 SVGAGI (reference sequence). V was clipped by 7 bases and J by 1 base; unmatched bases: 6. CDR3 sequence: CASTLAGGNTEAFF. CDR3 DNA sequence: TGTGCCAGCACCCTCGCAGGGGGGAACACTGAAGCTTTCTTT.

This clone is a singleton in its sample. V and J are TRBV6-1 and TRBJ2-2, with a weak D call TRBD2 (6 bases). Germline V CDR1 and CDR2: MNHNS, SASEGT. The CDR3 is 14 amino acids. Trimming left V 6 bases short and J 8 bases short, with 16 bases between. The CDR3 region is CASSGRGVGGELFF. The CDR3 bases are TGTGCCAGCAGCGGACGCGGGGTTGGAGGGGAGCTGTTTTTT.

The count of this clone is one. This chain connects TRBV11-2 to TRBJ1-1, with 7 nucleotides matching TRBD1. V dropped 6 bases and J dropped 1; count of bases not matched to a gene: 5. CDR3 length: 14 residues. Germline lookup yields CDR1 SGHAT and CDR2 FQNNGV. The chain's CDR3 is CASRPRTGNTEAFF. CDR3 in DNA: TGTGCCAGCAGACCCAGGACAGGGAACACTGAAGCTTTCTTT. The full variable domain, in which reference TRBV11-2 and TRBJ1-1 provide the parts outside the CDR3, is EAGVAQSPRYKIIEKRQSVAFWCNPISGHATLYWYQQILGQGPKLLIQFQNNGVVDDSQLPKDRFSAERLKGVDSTLKIQPAKLEDSAVYLCASRPRTGNTEAFFGQGTRLTVV.

V is TRBV29-1 and J is TRBJ2-5; 8 nucleotides match TRBD1. Judging by the DNA end, TRBJ2-7 fits better; the J call may be wrong. Per the germline V gene, CDR1 is SQVTM and CDR2 is ANQGSEA. The CDR3 covers 13 residues. This CDR3 is CSGGQGPTYEQYF. The CDR3 coding sequence is TGCAGCGGAGGACAGGGACCCACCTACGAGCAGTACTTC.

This clone has only one observation. The chain combines TRBV6-1 with TRBJ1-4; D is possibly TRBD1 (6 bases). Germline V lookup: CDR1 MNHNS, CDR2 SASEGT. The CDR3 is 17 amino acids. Deletions cut 4 bases from V and 0 bases from J, with 15 bases between. CDR3 bases: TGTGCCAGCAGTGTTGGACAGCAAGGTGCAACTAATGAAAAACTGTTTTTT. This sequence encodes CASSVGQQGATNEKLFF.

This clone was seen only a few times. The genes are TRBV27 and TRBJ1-6; the D gene is possibly TRBD1 (5 bases). Trimming removed 5 bases at V and 9 bases at J, with 17 bases between. CDR3 size: 15 residues. CDR1 and CDR2 from the germline V gene are MNHEY and SMNVEV (reference sequence). CDR3 sequence: CASSNMEGPSSPLHF. CDR3 nucleotides: TGTGCCAGCAGTAATATGGAGGGGCCGAGTTCACCCCTCCACTTT.

In this sample, this clone turned up a few times. The gene calls are TRBV5-1 and TRBJ1-6, with D tentatively TRBD1 (5 bases). The V end was cut by 4 bases, the J end by 9 bases, with 20 bases between. CDR1 is SGHRS and CDR2 is YFSETQ in the germline V gene. This CDR3 has 16 amino acids. The CDR3 nucleotides are TGCGCCAGCAGCCTACAGGTTTCGGAAATCGGTTCACCCCTCCACTTT. Its translation: CASSLQVSEIGSPLHF.

This chain uses TRBV25-1 with TRBJ2-1; 7 bases fit TRBD2. CDR3 size: 18 residues. V lost 3 bases and J lost 1; bases outside the gene matches: 12. Germline lookup yields CDR1 MGHDK and CDR2 SYGVNS. The CDR3 loop is CASSELRGGAGSYNEQFF. The CDR3 DNA follows: TGTGCCAGCAGTGAGCTAAGGGGAGGGGCCGGTTCCTACAATGAGCAGTTCTTC.

The gene calls are TRBV15 and TRBJ2-5; 7 nucleotides line up with TRBD1. After removal of 5 bases from V and 5 bases from J, the junction contained 23 bases not matched to a gene. CDR3 length: 19 residues. Per germline, CDR1 LNHNV and CDR2 YYDKDF (reference sequence). The CDR3 region has the DNA TGTGCCACCAGCGATTCGAGTCTCCCAGGACAGGCCGTAGAGGAGACCCAGTACTTC. Translation gives CATSDSSLPGQAVEETQYF.

The rearrangement links TRBV6-1 to TRBJ1-5; a possible D gene is TRBD1 (6 bases). Trimming pared 2 bases from V and 4 bases from J, leaving 15 bases between. The germline V gene has CDR1 MNHNS and CDR2 SASEGT. This CDR3 contains 16 residues. The DNA of the CDR3 is TGTGCCAGCAGTGAACCGCTCACAGGGCTTAATCAGCCCCAGCATTTT. Translating it yields CASSEPLTGLNQPQHF.

This clone occurred once. The J gene is TRBJ2-1, the V gene TRBV30; 13 bases agree with TRBD2. Looked up from germline, CDR1 is GTSNPN and CDR2 is SVGIG (reference sequence). V lost 3 bases and J lost 4; bases outside the gene matches: 6. The CDR3 is 16 residues long. The CDR3 loop reads CAWRLAGGQNYNEQFF. The CDR3 coding sequence is TGTGCCTGGAGACTAGCGGGAGGGCAAAATTACAATGAGCAGTTCTTC.

This clone was observed a few times. This chain connects TRBV5-1 to TRBJ2-2; D unclear. The CDR3 totals 13 residues. Germline V CDR1 and CDR2: SGHRS, YFSETQ. The ends were cut back, 3 bases at V and 4 bases at J, with 7 bases in the middle. The CDR3 nucleotides are TGCGCCAGCAGCTCTCCTCCCACCGGGGAGCTGTTTTTT. Translating gives CASSSPPTGELFF.

This clone has only a few counts. The chain uses TRBV13 and TRBJ2-1; 13 bases map to TRBD2. Unmatched junction bases numbered 3, after V lost 5 bases and J lost 5 bases. Germline CDR1 is PRHDT and CDR2 is FYEKMQ (reference sequence). This CDR3 has 15 amino acids. CDR3 DNA sequence: TGTGCCAGCAGCCTCGGACTAGCGGGGGACAATGAGCAGTTCTTC. Its translation is CASSLGLAGDNEQFF.